What follows is one TCR beta chain and its context. The CDR3 has 13 amino acids. V gave up 4 bases and J gave up 7 bases, with 13 bases separating them. Looked up from germline, CDR1 is LNHDA and CDR2 is SQIVND (reference sequence). Only in-frame clones appear in the TCRdb table, and some are missing; sequencing was by immunoSEQ multiplex PCR. The sample holds some 280,000 clones, almost 95% seen once. This sample is drawn from a study of T cell responses to AZD1222 COVID-19 vaccine. Sequences were derived from peripheral blood, sampled 28 days after the second AZD1222 dose. This chain links TRBV19 with TRBJ1-2; D unclear. The receptor comes from an adult who received the AZD1222 COVID-19 vaccine. CDR3 protein: CASSTLPNGGYTF. The CDR3 DNA reads as TGTGCCAGTAGTACCCTACCAAATGGTGGCTACACCTTC.